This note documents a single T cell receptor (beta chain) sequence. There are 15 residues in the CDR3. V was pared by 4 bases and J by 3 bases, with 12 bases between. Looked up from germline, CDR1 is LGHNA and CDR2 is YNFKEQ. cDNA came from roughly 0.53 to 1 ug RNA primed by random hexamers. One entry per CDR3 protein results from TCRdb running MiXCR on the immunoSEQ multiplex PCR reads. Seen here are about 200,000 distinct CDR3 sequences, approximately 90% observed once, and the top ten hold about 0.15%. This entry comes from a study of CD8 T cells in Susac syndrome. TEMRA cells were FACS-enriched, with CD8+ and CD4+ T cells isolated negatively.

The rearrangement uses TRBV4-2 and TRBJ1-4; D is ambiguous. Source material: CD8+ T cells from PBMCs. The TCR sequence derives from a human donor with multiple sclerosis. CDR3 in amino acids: CASSPYTGPNEKLFF. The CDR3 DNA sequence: TGTGCCAGCAGCCCCTATACCGGACCTAATGAAAAACTGTTTTTT.